This TCR beta chain comes out of a study of blood T cell dynamics during melanoma immunotherapy. Regarding the study as a whole: Among sorted CD8+ subsets, immune-effector cells had the highest clonality and cell-free DNA similarity.

The time point denotes: week 3, after first cycle of checkpoint inhibitor. The CDR3 is 15 residues long. CDR1 MNHEY and CDR2 SMNVEV come from the germline V gene (reference sequence). V was clipped by 3 bases and J by 4 bases, with 13 bases between them. Only in-frame clones appear in the TCRdb table, and some are missing; sequencing was by immunoSEQ multiplex PCR. The table lists about 16,000 clones, 94% of them singletons. On this clone: Antigen specificity is unknown.

This chain connects TRBV27 to TRBJ2-1; weak D call: TRBD2 (5 bases). This clonotype was sampled from a human donor with melanoma. The sequences come from effector memory CD8+ T cells from blood, collected from a patient treated with checkpoint blockade. CDR3 sequence: CASSFQEAPYNEQFF. CDR3 coding DNA: TGTGCCAGCAGTTTTCAGGAGGCCCCTTACAATGAGCAGTTCTTC.